This T cell receptor beta chain came from a study of beta chain features in type 1 diabetes. Turning to the study itself: The patient and healthy donor groups were comparable for age, gender and cell yields.

The table lists this clone with a few counts. Its specificity is not known. Distinct nucleotide sequences in the sample also encode this CDR3. Notes on the study in general: Shorter TCRB CDR3s, moderately but significantly so, marked every one of the four CD4+ subsets in Type 1 diabetes patients. Whatever favoring of shorter templates PCR might show would apply equally to patients and controls. Cells carrying high TCR expression could end up over-represented when cDNA is sequenced.

The whole isolated RNA underwent reverse transcription, so sequencing captured expressed TCRB transcripts. TCRdb's copy holds only in-frame clones and misses some; the assay was immunoSEQ multiplex PCR. Of around 250,000 clones listed, roughly an eighth are singletons. One heparinised blood draw, averaging roughly 120 mL, came from each donor. The ends lost 3 bases at V and 5 bases at J; junction bases unmatched: 7. The CDR3 is 15 amino acids. In germline, CDR1 is SGHRS, CDR2 YFSETQ. Sequencing was carried out using naive CD4+ T cells from blood. The source is a young man with type 1 diabetes. The chain recombines TRBV5-1 with TRBJ2-5; 10 nucleotides align to TRBD2. This chain's CDR3 is CASSSTGTSEETQYF. The CDR3 DNA reads TGCGCCAGCAGCTCGACCGGGACTAGCGAGGAGACCCAGTACTTC. Full variable domain (remainder filled in from reference TRBV5-1 and TRBJ2-5): KAGVTQTPRYLIKTRGQQVTLSCSPISGHRSVSWYQQTPGQGLQFLFEYFSETQRNKGNFPGRFSGRQFSNSRSEMNVSTLELGDSALYLCASSSTGTSEETQYFGPGTRLLVL.